This passage covers 29 T cell receptor beta chains from one sample sequenced in a study of blood T cell repertoires in COVID-19. Assay used: immunoSEQ multiplex PCR; TCRdb lists only in-frame clones, some missing. The sample includes under 250,000 clones, about four fifths seen only once; the top ten take 3.4%. Sequenced: peripheral blood. The receptors originated from a woman between 18 and 30 years old with acute or convalescent COVID-19.

This clone was counted ten times or more. The J gene is TRBJ1-5, the V gene TRBV4-3; TRBD1 matches at 8 bases. Germline values: CDR1 LGHNA, CDR2 YSLEER. This CDR3 is 15 amino acids long. V dropped 0 bases and J dropped 7; count of bases not matched to a gene: 5. This CDR3 reads CASSQDPGGRQPQHF. DNA of the CDR3: TGCGCCAGCAGCCAAGACCCAGGGGGCCGGCAGCCCCAGCATTTT.

This rearrangement joins TRBV30 to TRBJ2-1; 10 positions agree with TRBD2. The CDR3 has 15 amino acids. With V trimmed by 2 bases and J by 8 bases, 9 bases remained unmatched. CDR1 is GTSNPN and CDR2 is SVGIG in the germline V gene (reference sequence). The CDR3 reads CAWSQSGRASDEQFF. DNA of the CDR3: TGTGCCTGGAGTCAGAGCGGGAGGGCCTCGGATGAGCAGTTCTTC.

This rearrangement joins TRBV5-1 to TRBJ2-1; D is unclear. Germline values: CDR1 SGHRS, CDR2 YFSETQ. V dropped 4 bases and J dropped 6 bases, with 8 bases sitting between them. The CDR3 covers 12 residues. The CDR3 region is CASSAGINEQFF. The CDR3, as DNA: TGCGCCAGCAGCGCAGGAATCAATGAGCAGTTCTTC. Combining the CDR3 with reference TRBV5-1 and TRBJ2-1 gives the whole variable domain KAGVTQTPRYLIKTRGQQVTLSCSPISGHRSVSWYQQTPGQGLQFLFEYFSETQRNKGNFPGRFSGRQFSNSRSEMNVSTLELGDSALYLCASSAGINEQFFGPGTRLTVL.

The table lists this clone with a count of one. The J gene is TRBJ1-5, the V gene TRBV6-1, with D perhaps TRBD1 (5 bases). Germline V gene data show CDR1 as MNHNS and CDR2 as SASEGT. The CDR3 is 19 residues long. The V end lost 0 bases, the J end lost 3 bases, and 21 bases lay between the germline ends. The chain's CDR3 is CASSEALHQGVNLNQPQHF. The CDR3 DNA reads as TGTGCCAGCAGTGAAGCGCTTCACCAAGGGGTAAACCTCAATCAGCCCCAGCATTTT.

The chain joins TRBV11-2 to TRBJ2-1; TRBD2 matches 11 bases. Germline V gene data show CDR1 as SGHAT and CDR2 as FQNNGV. The CDR3 sequence is 16 residues long. The J segment lost 7 bases and the V segment lost 2 bases, leaving 7 bases of the junction unmatched. For the CDR3, the DNA is TGTGCCAGCAGCTTAAGTGGGACTAGCGGCTGGAATGAGCAGTTCTTC. Amino acids: CASSLSGTSGWNEQFF.

The genes are TRBV5-1 and TRBJ2-7; the match to TRBD1 covers 10 bases. Losses at the gene ends were 4 bases for V and 5 bases for J; bases not matched to a gene: 9. CDR3 length: 15 residues. The V gene's germline CDR1 is SGHRS and CDR2 YFSETQ. The CDR3 loop is CASSPLGQGLNEQYF. The CDR3 DNA follows: TGCGCCAGCAGCCCCCTGGGACAGGGGTTAAACGAGCAGTACTTC.

The V and J genes are TRBV5-1 and TRBJ2-5; 9 nucleotides match TRBD1. The CDR3 has 15 residues. The germline V gene encodes CDR1 SGHRS and CDR2 YFSETQ. J was trimmed by 1 base and V by 4 bases; bases with no gene match: 5. CDR3 in amino acids: CASSLGQGPQETQYF. CDR3 coding DNA: TGCGCCAGCAGCCTGGGACAGGGCCCCCAAGAGACCCAGTACTTC. The full variable domain, with the rest looked up from reference TRBV5-1 and TRBJ2-5, is KAGVTQTPRYLIKTRGQQVTLSCSPISGHRSVSWYQQTPGQGLQFLFEYFSETQRNKGNFPGRFSGRQFSNSRSEMNVSTLELGDSALYLCASSLGQGPQETQYFGPGTRLLVL.

This sequence joins TRBV19 and TRBJ2-1; TRBD2 matches at 8 bases. In germline, CDR1 is LNHDA, CDR2 SQIVND (reference sequence). J gave up 1 base and V 5 bases, and 10 bases lay outside the gene matches. The CDR3 spans 17 residues. This CDR3 reads CASSPRQAGASYNEQFF. CDR3 nucleotide sequence: TGTGCCAGTAGTCCCCGACAAGCGGGAGCGTCCTACAATGAGCAGTTCTTC. Drawing the rest from reference TRBV19 and TRBJ2-1, the complete variable domain is DGGITQSPKYLFRKEGQNVTLSCEQNLNHDAMYWYRQDPGQGLRLIYYSQIVNDFQKGDIAEGYSVSREKKESFPLTVTSAQKNPTAFYLCASSPRQAGASYNEQFFGPGTRLTVL.

The table lists this clone with a few counts. The rearrangement links TRBV6-6 to TRBJ1-2, with D possibly TRBD1 on 6 matching bases. CDR3 size: 14 residues. From germline, CDR1 is MNHNY and CDR2 SVGAGI (reference sequence). The V end lost 2 bases, the J end lost 6 bases, and 13 bases lay between the germline ends. The CDR3: CASSYDDRTDGYTF. CDR3 nucleotide sequence: TGTGCCAGCAGTTACGATGACAGGACAGATGGCTACACCTTC.

This chain connects TRBV18 to TRBJ2-1; TRBD1 matches 9 bases. The CDR3 runs 19 residues. Per the germline V gene, CDR1 is KGHSH and CDR2 is LQKENI. The ends lost 5 bases at V and 6 bases at J; junction bases unmatched: 20. CDR3 coding DNA: TGTGCCAGCTCAGTAAAGGAGGATCGTGTCGGGACAGGGCGCAATGAGCAGTTCTTC. Translation: CASSVKEDRVGTGRNEQFF.

This rearrangement joins TRBV13 to TRBJ1-6; 7 positions agree with TRBD1. CDR1 PRHDT and CDR2 FYEKMQ come from the germline V gene (reference sequence). This CDR3 contains 15 residues. V lost 0 bases to trimming and J lost 7 bases; unmatched junction nucleotides: 3. The CDR3 spells CASSLGQGENSPLHF. CDR3 nucleotide sequence: TGTGCCAGCAGCTTAGGCCAGGGGGAAAATTCACCCCTCCACTTT.

V usage is TRBV28 and J usage is TRBJ2-3; D might be TRBD1 (5 bases). V was shortened by 6 bases and J by 5 bases, with 12 bases between the two germline ends. Germline CDR1 is MDHEN and CDR2 is SYDVKM. There are 13 residues in the CDR3. In DNA, the CDR3 is TGTGCCAGCAGCACAGCAGGGCGAGATACGCAGTATTTT. As protein: CASSTAGRDTQYF.

J is TRBJ2-1 and V is TRBV3-1 (or the pseudogene TRBV3-2), with 10 bases fitting TRBD2. Germline V lookup: CDR1 LGHDT, CDR2 YNNKEL (reference sequence). CDR3 length equals 16 residues. V gave up 3 bases and J gave up 8 bases; unmatched junction bases: 10. The CDR3 is CASSHLTSGPRDEQFF. The CDR3 DNA is TGTGCCAGCAGCCACTTGACTAGCGGGCCCCGGGATGAGCAGTTCTTC.

The sample holds one count of this clone. The rearrangement joins TRBV6-6 to TRBJ1-2; 8 bases map to TRBD1. Germline V gene data show CDR1 as MNHNY and CDR2 as SVGAGI (reference sequence). J lost 4 bases, V lost 10 bases, and 5 bases had no gene match. CDR3 length: 12 residues. The DNA of the CDR3 is TGTGCCACCGAGGGACAGGCCTATGGCTACACCTTC. This codes for CATEGQAYGYTF.

CDR3 DNA sequence: TGTGCCAGCAGTTACGGTGCAGGTGAAGCTTTCTTT. This codes for CASSYGAGEAFF. V is TRBV6-5 and J is TRBJ1-1; D is unresolved. This CDR3 is 12 amino acids long. The germline V gene encodes CDR1 MNHEY and CDR2 SVGAGI. Trimming removed 2 bases at V and 7 bases at J, with 8 bases between.

The chain combines TRBV7-2 with TRBJ1-2; maybe TRBD1 (6 bases). From germline, CDR1 is SGHTA and CDR2 FQGNSA. CDR3 size: 15 residues. V dropped 6 bases and J dropped 4 bases, with 18 bases sitting between them. The CDR3: CASSRWAQGSYGYTF. The CDR3 nucleotides read TGTGCCAGCAGTCGCTGGGCACAGGGCTCCTATGGCTACACCTTC.

This sequence joins TRBV6-5 and TRBJ1-4; 9 bases are a match to TRBD1. The CDR3 has 14 amino acids. The germline CDR1 and CDR2 sequences are MNHEY and SVGAGI. The junction had 7 bases not matched to a gene; V was cut back by 6 bases and J by 8 bases. The CDR3 DNA reads TGTGCCAGCAGACCCGGACAGGGGAGGGAAAAACTGTTTTTT. Residues: CASRPGQGREKLFF.

The chain links TRBV4-3 to TRBJ2-1, with D possibly being TRBD2 (7 bases). CDR1 and CDR2 (germline): LGHNA, YSLEER. CDR3 size: 18 residues. Trimming stripped 1 base from V and 2 bases from J, with 18 bases between. The CDR3 DNA is TGCGCCAGCAGCCAAGTGGCCCTCGGGGGGCTAGCCTACAATGAGCAGTTCTTC. Translating it yields CASSQVALGGLAYNEQFF.

The chain links TRBV28 to TRBJ1-1, with D unresolved. Trimming removed 5 bases at V and 1 base at J, with 14 bases between. CDR1 MDHEN and CDR2 SYDVKM come from the germline V gene. This CDR3 spans 15 amino acids. The CDR3 DNA reads as TGTGCCAGCAGTCTCTGGACTCTTCGGAACACTGAAGCTTTCTTT. It codes for CASSLWTLRNTEAFF. The full variable domain, rest sourced from reference TRBV28 and TRBJ1-1, is DVKVTQSSRYLVKRTGEKVFLECVQDMDHENMFWYRQDPGLGLRLIYFSYDVKMKEKGDIPEGYSVSREKKERFSLILESASTNQTSMYLCASSLWTLRNTEAFFGQGTRLTVV.

This chain uses TRBV29-1 with TRBJ2-5, with a tentative D call TRBD2 (6 bases). CDR3 size: 15 residues. V was trimmed by 1 base and J by 2 bases, leaving 14 bases between them. Germline V lookup: CDR1 SQVTM, CDR2 ANQGSEA. The CDR3, as DNA: TGCAGCGTTGAAGGAGAGGCGGGAAAACAAGAGACCCAGTACTTC. This codes for CSVEGEAGKQETQYF.

Comments on this clone: Other DNA sequences of this sample code for an identical CDR3. The rearrangement links TRBV5-1 to TRBJ2-5; D remains unclear. Germline CDR1 and CDR2: SGHRS and YFSETQ. The CDR3 has 12 amino acids. With 0 bases removed from V and 5 bases from J, the gap between germline ends came to 5 bases. The CDR3 region is CASSLAGETQYF. CDR3 sequence (DNA): TGCGCCAGCAGCTTGGCAGGCGAGACCCAGTACTTC.

V and J are TRBV28 and TRBJ2-2; D is undetermined. Looked up from germline, CDR1 is MDHEN and CDR2 is SYDVKM. Trimming stripped 7 bases from V and 7 bases from J, with 10 bases between. This CDR3 is 12 amino acids long. CDR3 sequence reads: CASISLSGELFF. The CDR3 DNA is TGTGCCAGCATCTCCCTAAGCGGGGAGCTGTTTTTT.

The count of this clone is one. The genes are TRBV5-1 and TRBJ2-5; the match to TRBD2 covers 7 bases. Germline V gene data show CDR1 as SGHRS and CDR2 as YFSETQ. Trimming cost V 0 bases and J 4 bases; bases outside gene matches: 6. The CDR3 is made up of 15 amino acids. In DNA, the CDR3 is TGCGCCAGCAGCTTGGTTCTGGGGGGGAGAGAGACCCAGTACTTC. Its translation is CASSLVLGGRETQYF.

The chain is built from TRBV10-3 and TRBJ1-6; tentatively, D is TRBD1 (5 bases). Germline V gives CDR1 ENHRY, CDR2 SYGVKD. The CDR3 length is 15 residues. Trimming stripped 2 bases from V and 3 bases from J, with 8 bases between. Here the CDR3 DNA reads TGTGCCATCAGTGAGGGGGCCGGCTATAATTCACCCCTCCACTTT. Its translation: CAISEGAGYNSPLHF.

The chain joins TRBV7-2 to TRBJ2-7, with TRBD2 matching over 13 bases. Trimming removed 6 bases from V and 3 bases from J; junction bases left unmatched: 5. The length of the CDR3 is 15 residues. The germline CDR1 and CDR2 sequences are SGHTA and FQGNSA. CDR3 sequence: CASSPWTSGSYEQYF. The CDR3 DNA follows: TGTGCCAGCAGTCCGTGGACTAGCGGGAGCTACGAGCAGTACTTC.

The CDR3 loop reads CAISEPEGSSNEQFF. CDR3 sequence (DNA): TGTGCCATCAGTGAACCTGAGGGTAGCTCCAATGAGCAGTTCTTC. The chain carries TRBV10-3 and TRBJ2-1, with D perhaps matching TRBD2 (5 bases). This CDR3 contains 15 residues. Deletions cut 3 bases from V and 6 bases from J, with 15 bases between. Per the germline V gene, CDR1 is ENHRY and CDR2 is SYGVKD.

This chain connects TRBV7-2 to TRBJ1-2, with D perhaps matching TRBD1 (6 bases). Germline loops: CDR1 SGHTA, CDR2 FQGNSA. V was trimmed by 0 bases and J by 6 bases, leaving 11 bases between them. CDR3 size: 14 residues. CDR3 loop: CASSLAVTGHGYTF. As DNA, the CDR3 is TGTGCCAGCAGCTTAGCGGTCACAGGGCATGGCTACACCTTC.

The chain joins TRBV7-9 to TRBJ2-7; 8 nucleotides align to TRBD1. The V gene's germline CDR1 is SEHNR and CDR2 FQNEAQ (reference sequence). This CDR3 is built from 15 residues. J was trimmed by 3 bases and V by 5 bases; bases with no gene match: 9. This chain's CDR3 is CASSTRQGRDYEQYF. The CDR3 DNA is TGTGCCAGCAGCACTAGACAGGGGAGAGACTACGAGCAGTACTTC.

The CDR3 reads CASSPSSTDTQYF. The CDR3 DNA sequence: TGTGCCAGCAGCCCCTCTAGCACAGATACGCAGTATTTT. The V gene is TRBV12-3 or TRBV12-4, the J gene TRBJ2-3, with no clear D. V was pared by 6 bases and J by 0 bases, with 7 bases between. This CDR3 spans 13 amino acids.